Detailed here is one T cell receptor (beta chain). CDR1 SEHNR and CDR2 FQNEAQ come from the germline V gene (reference sequence). The CDR3 spans 14 residues. J gave up 7 bases and V 3 bases, and 7 bases lay outside the gene matches. This sample is part of a study of blood T cell repertoires in COVID-19. Study information: In each case, the material was cDNA or gDNA derived from T cells, B-cell-depleted T cells, or PBMCs.

As handled by the study authors: Estimates of nucleated cell counts were drawn from the amplification of reference gene primers. Measured with immunoSEQ multiplex PCR; TCRdb has only the in-frame clones, and not every one. V and J calls and clone size are those listed in that table; D and trimming were worked out from the DNA. The data show about 61,000 clones, 75% to 90% seen once. The material sequenced was peripheral blood. The V gene is TRBV7-9, the J gene TRBJ2-7, with 9 bases aligning to TRBD2. The source of this sequence is a human donor in a cohort sampled during active COVID-19. The DNA for the CDR3 is TGTGCCAGCAGCTTTACCGGGACTAGCAGGGAGCAGTACTTC. Translation gives CASSFTGTSREQYF.